The 15 T cell receptor beta chains below were found in one sample sequenced in a study of shared clonotypes between healthy human individuals. Sequencing was performed with immunoSEQ multiplex PCR; in TCRdb, only in-frame clones are kept and a portion is missing. This sample has a few million clones, with 85% to 95% found just once. The sequenced material came from naive CD4+ T cells from PBMCs. The subset here: CD45RA+ positively selected. The receptors were gathered from a man aged 18-30 years in good health. Some clones in this sample may be carry-over from other donors' samples.

The chain recombines TRBV7-2 with TRBJ2-5; 10 bases map to TRBD1. J lost 4 bases, V lost 5 bases, and 7 bases had no gene match. There are 15 residues in the CDR3. Germline V gives CDR1 SGHTA, CDR2 FQGNSA. CDR3 loop: CASSRETGGRETQYF. The CDR3 region has the DNA TGTGCCAGCAGCAGGGAGACAGGGGGCAGAGAGACCCAGTACTTC.

The J gene is TRBJ2-2, the V gene TRBV2, with TRBD2 identical over 11 bases. With 4 bases clipped from V and 5 bases from J, the junction kept 3 bases outside the gene matches. The CDR3 runs 15 residues. Germline V gives CDR1 SNHLY, CDR2 FYNNEI. CDR3 nucleotide sequence: TGTGCCAGCAGTGTCGTAGCGGGGGGGACCGGGGAGCTGTTTTTT. It specifies CASSVVAGGTGELFF.

The V and J genes are TRBV2 and TRBJ2-3; unclear D gene. The germline gives CDR1 SNHLY, CDR2 FYNNEI. V was shortened by 5 bases and J by 2 bases, with 5 bases between the two germline ends. CDR3 size: 12 residues. The CDR3 spells CASSLFTDTQYF. CDR3 nucleotide sequence: TGTGCCAGCAGTCTTTTCACAGATACGCAGTATTTT.

The rearrangement uses TRBV7-9 and TRBJ2-3, with D perhaps matching TRBD1 or TRBD2 (6 bases each). There are 14 residues in the CDR3. V lost 1 base and J lost 5, with 10 bases in between. From germline, CDR1 is SEHNR and CDR2 FQNEAQ (reference sequence). The CDR3 loop reads CASSLGGARDTQYF. In DNA form, the CDR3 reads TGTGCCAGCAGCTTAGGGGGGGCGAGAGATACGCAGTATTTT.

Notes on this clone: The same CDR3 arises from other DNA sequences in this sample as well. V usage is TRBV6-1 and J usage is TRBJ1-2; TRBD1 agrees at 10 bases. CDR3 length: 14 residues. Germline V CDR1 and CDR2: MNHNS, SASEGT. Germline trimming cut 4 bases from V and 4 bases from J; bases unmatched to any gene: 3. Here the CDR3 DNA reads TGTGCCAGCAGTGGCCGGACAGGGGGCTATGGCTACACCTTC. It codes for CASSGRTGGYGYTF.

The V and J genes are TRBV4-2 and TRBJ2-7, with 8 nucleotides matching TRBD1. The CDR3 is 15 amino acids. V lost 1 base to trimming and J lost 7 bases; unmatched junction nucleotides: 9. Germline assignment: CDR1 LGHNA and CDR2 YNFKEQ. As DNA, the CDR3 is TGTGCCAGCAGCCAAGTGATGGCGACAGGGGCGGAGCAGTACTTC. It translates to CASSQVMATGAEQYF.

The chain carries TRBV2 and TRBJ1-5; TRBD1 matches at 7 bases. This CDR3 region has 13 residues. CDR1 and CDR2 (germline): SNHLY, FYNNEI. The V gene end was trimmed by 6 bases and the J gene end by 5 bases; junction bases not matched to a gene: 4. In DNA, the CDR3 is TGTGCCAGCAGCCTTGACAGGGATCAGCCCCAGCATTTT. This encodes CASSLDRDQPQHF.

The CDR3 region is CSADGGLAGYNEQFF. The CDR3 bases are TGCAGCGCCGACGGGGGGCTAGCGGGATACAATGAGCAGTTCTTC. This chain uses TRBV29-1 with TRBJ2-1; 9 bases agree with TRBD2. Germline CDR1 reads SQVTM; CDR2 reads ANQGSEA. The CDR3 is 15 amino acids. The trim removed 7 bases at V and 4 bases at J, leaving 11 bases unmatched.

This clone appeared once. The rearrangement links TRBV7-9 to TRBJ1-4; D not resolved. The CDR3 is made up of 14 amino acids. V was clipped by 1 base and J by 7 bases, with 10 bases between them. The germline CDR1 and CDR2 sequences are SEHNR and FQNEAQ (reference sequence). The CDR3 here is CASSLGSGGEKLFF. Written as DNA, the CDR3 is TGTGCCAGCAGCTTAGGGTCAGGTGGTGAAAAACTGTTTTTT.

The chain carries TRBV6-6 and TRBJ2-5, with D perhaps TRBD1 (5 bases). The CDR3 length is 16 residues. Trimming shortened V by 4 bases and J by 5 bases, and 20 bases separated the two germline ends. From germline, CDR1 is MNHNY and CDR2 SVGAGI (reference sequence). This CDR3 is CASSSGYHGQWETQYF. The CDR3 DNA is TGTGCCAGCAGTTCTGGGTACCACGGACAATGGGAGACCCAGTACTTC.

The chain couples TRBV27 to TRBJ1-5; TRBD1 agrees at 9 bases. Germline CDR1 reads MNHEY; CDR2 reads SMNVEV (reference sequence). V trimming: 5 bases; J trimming: 5 bases; junction bases outside the gene matches: 16. The CDR3 is 18 amino acids. CDR3 coding DNA: TGTGCCAGCAGTCCAAATTACTCCGGGACAGGGCGCTATCAGCCCCAGCATTTT. Translating it yields CASSPNYSGTGRYQPQHF.

The sample holds one count of this clone. V and J are TRBV7-2 and TRBJ2-3; 10 nucleotides line up with TRBD2. The germline CDR1 and CDR2 sequences are SGHTA and FQGNSA. Losses at the gene ends were 3 bases for V and 3 bases for J; bases not matched to a gene: 12. This CDR3 region has 18 residues. CDR3 bases: TGTGCCAGCAGCTTGCCTCCTCCTAGCGGGAGAAAAACAGATACGCAGTATTTT. Encoded protein: CASSLPPPSGRKTDTQYF.

The rearrangement joins TRBV28 to TRBJ1-1; no clear D gene. The CDR3 runs to 11 residues. CDR1 is MDHEN, CDR2 SYDVKM, per germline. V shed 2 bases and J shed 9 bases, with 7 bases lying between them. The CDR3 region has the DNA TGTGCCAGCAGTTTAGAGACCCAAGCTTTCTTT. Protein product: CASSLETQAFF. The variable domain in full, completed from reference TRBV28 and TRBJ1-1, reads DVKVTQSSRYLVKRTGEKVFLECVQDMDHENMFWYRQDPGLGLRLIYFSYDVKMKEKGDIPEGYSVSREKKERFSLILESASTNQTSMYLCASSLETQAFFGQGTRLTVV.

Only one count was recorded for this clone. Other nucleotide sequences from this sample produce the same CDR3. The rearrangement joins TRBV28 to TRBJ2-7; weak D call: TRBD1 (6 bases). CDR1 and CDR2 (germline): MDHEN, SYDVKM. The V end was cut by 7 bases, the J end by 2 bases, with 12 bases between. This CDR3 is 13 amino acids long. DNA for the CDR3: TGTGCCAGCACCCCCGGACAGACCTACGAGCAGTACTTC. Its protein product is CASTPGQTYEQYF. The variable domain in full, completed from reference TRBV28 and TRBJ2-7, reads DVKVTQSSRYLVKRTGEKVFLECVQDMDHENMFWYRQDPGLGLRLIYFSYDVKMKEKGDIPEGYSVSREKKERFSLILESASTNQTSMYLCASTPGQTYEQYFGPGTRLTVT.

V is TRBV7-9 and J is TRBJ2-7; D is possibly TRBD2 (6 bases). In germline, CDR1 is SEHNR, CDR2 FQNEAQ (reference sequence). The CDR3 extends over 14 amino acids. V was shortened by 5 bases and J by 7 bases, with 18 bases between the two germline ends. DNA of the CDR3: TGTGCCAGCAGCCTTCGCGGAGGGTTAGCTGAGCAGTACTTC. Its translation is CASSLRGGLAEQYF.